This TCR beta chain was sequenced for a study of T cell responses to AZD1222 COVID-19 vaccine. Findings and caveats of the study: Across spike, vaccine-associated CD4 TCRs were found, dominant at 160-218 and 743-854. Just a handful of AZD1222 recipients were seropositive at baseline.

Sequenced by immunoSEQ multiplex PCR; TCRdb stores in-frame clones only, minus some. The sample has over 120,000 clones; 88% are singletons. Turning to this clone: The antigen is undetermined.

The material was peripheral blood, obtained 28 days after the second dose of the MenACWY control vaccine. The source is an adult who received the MenACWY meningococcal vaccine as a control.

The CDR3 nucleotides are TGTGCCATCAGTGATGAAAGGTTTCGGAGCAATCAGCCCCAGCATTTT. Its protein is CAISDERFRSNQPQHF. This chain uses TRBV10-3 with TRBJ1-5; D uncertain. The length of the CDR3 is 16 residues. Trimming shortened V by 3 bases and J by 1 base, and 13 bases separated the two germline ends. Germline CDR1 reads ENHRY; CDR2 reads SYGVKD.